This entry concerns a single TCR beta chain. Its cognate antigen has yet to be identified. No base-level quality is on record; no much larger clone is a single base apart. This sample is drawn from a study of CD8 T cells in ankylosing spondylitis (dated by TCRdb to the late 2010s). Describing the broader study: The study profiled T cell receptor beta repertoires in healthy donors and ankylosing spondylitis patients to find disease-linked TCR variants. The full study cohort comprised 20 to 25 ankylosing spondylitis patients and 110 or so healthy donors. Peripheral blood was sampled, and synovial fluid was additionally collected from ankylosing spondylitis patients. Broader findings and caveats from the paper: According to the report, matched synovial fluid samples from ankylosing spondylitis patients were significantly enriched for the disease-linked clones. A CD8+ phenotype was shown by the disease-linked clones, which were found at relatively low frequencies in peripheral blood. A TCR beta motif of several highly homologous amino acid variants appeared characteristic of blood from ankylosing spondylitis patients. Some motif variants were previously reported in synovial fluid and blood of reactive arthritis patients, suggesting common disease-initiation mechanisms.

CDR3 length: 15 amino acids, cysteine to phenylalanine. Only CDR3 DNA remains: 45 bases, in frame from the first base. Deletion took 0 bases off V and 3 bases off J, with a span of 12 bases between the germline ends. In the germline V gene, CDR1 corresponds to SGHTA and CDR2 to FQGNSA. Sequenced using an Illumina HiSeq 2500. Quantitative 5'-RACE with molecular barcodes was the method used to prepare the TCR beta libraries. The study's processing was this. A new computational method based on a probabilistic model of VDJ rearrangement was used to identify disease-linked TCR variants. TCRdb trimmed public reads at Q25 via fastp, called clones via MiXCR and kept in-frame beta chains. Each entry is one CDR3 protein sequence, shown with its most common DNA and genes. None of the V and J calls come from the authors' own analysis; TCRdb made them. The sample includes about 92,000 distinct CDR3 sequences, with about 9.1% observed a single time. In total, the top ten clones hold under 6% of the sample.

This clonotype was obtained from a male donor with ankylosing spondylitis or in good health (not recorded which). What was sequenced was blood, either unsorted or a sorted T cell fraction (not recorded which). In this chain, TRBV7-2 is recombined with TRBJ2-7; confidence is insufficient to name the D gene. The CDR3 region reads CASSLAPRTIYEQYF. The nucleotide sequence reads as follows: TGTGCCAGCAGCTTAGCTCCTAGGACCATCTACGAGCAGTACTTC.